Listed here are 7 T cell receptor beta chains from one sample, sequenced in a study of blood T cell repertoires in COVID-19 (TCRdb year 2020). Libraries were built with the immunoSEQ multiplex PCR assay. The clones in this table, taken by TCRdb from immuneACCESS, are in-frame only. Not every clone is retained; where verified, under half of the shortfall comes from an unresolved V gene, and the cause of the rest is unknown. The sample profile shows 200,000 to 300,000 clones; nearly 85% of them were found once. Around 5.5% of the sample rests with the top ten. The sequenced sample consisted of peripheral blood. Every receptor here comes from a human donor in a cohort sampled during active COVID-19.

This rearrangement joins TRBV4-1 to TRBJ2-7; 7 bases line up with TRBD1. Per germline, CDR1 MGHRA and CDR2 YSYEKL. Trimming cost V 1 base and J 3 bases; bases outside gene matches: 9. There are 16 residues in the CDR3. The CDR3, as DNA: TGCGCCAGCAGCCAAGTTGCCCGACAGGGTATCTACGAGCAGTACTTC. It specifies CASSQVARQGIYEQYF.

The chain uses TRBV19 and TRBJ2-1; TRBD1 matches at 10 bases. The CDR3 sequence is 19 residues long. The J segment lost 0 bases and the V segment lost 3 bases, leaving 11 bases of the junction unmatched. Germline CDR1 and CDR2: LNHDA and SQIVND (reference sequence). The CDR3 nucleotides read TGTGCCAGTAGTATCCCTCCGGGACAGGGGTTGGGCTCCTACAATGAGCAGTTCTTC. This gives the protein CASSIPPGQGLGSYNEQFF. The whole variable domain, filled in from reference TRBV19 and TRBJ2-1, reads DGGITQSPKYLFRKEGQNVTLSCEQNLNHDAMYWYRQDPGQGLRLIYYSQIVNDFQKGDIAEGYSVSREKKESFPLTVTSAQKNPTAFYLCASSIPPGQGLGSYNEQFFGPGTRLTVL.

This chain's CDR3 is CASNQQGTDTQYF. The CDR3 nucleotides are TGTGCCAGTAATCAACAGGGCACAGATACGCAGTATTTT. V and J are TRBV25-1 and TRBJ2-3; D perhaps matches TRBD1 (5 bases). The V gene lost 9 bases and the J gene lost 1 base, with 11 bases spanning the gap. Per the germline V gene, CDR1 is MGHDK and CDR2 is SYGVNS. This CDR3 spans 13 amino acids.

J is TRBJ2-5 and V is TRBV28; 12 bases match TRBD2. The trim removed 6 bases at V and 7 bases at J, leaving 0 bases unmatched. The CDR3 sequence is 12 residues long. CDR1 and CDR2 from the germline V gene are MDHEN and SYDVKM. CDR3 DNA: TGTGCCAGCAGGGGACTAGCGGGGACCCAGTACTTC. Translating it yields CASRGLAGTQYF.

The chain is built from TRBV27 and TRBJ2-1; no reliable D call. The CDR3 sequence is 16 residues long. Germline V CDR1 and CDR2: MNHEY, SMNVEV (reference sequence). Trimming took off 7 bases at V and 2 bases at J, with 18 bases between the two ends. Here the CDR3 reads CASIVVLRPTYNEQFF. The CDR3 DNA sequence: TGTGCCAGCATCGTGGTCCTGAGGCCCACCTACAATGAGCAGTTCTTC.

The chain uses TRBV10-3 and TRBJ2-2; a possible D gene is TRBD2 (5 bases). V lost 0 bases and J lost 5, with 7 bases in between. CDR3 size: 14 residues. Germline V gene data show CDR1 as ENHRY and CDR2 as SYGVKD. CDR3 residues: CAISESGITGELFF. The DNA of the CDR3 is TGTGCCATCAGTGAGTCCGGGATTACCGGGGAGCTGTTTTTT.

This clone was seen at least ten times. The CDR3 spells CATSREQGSAYEQYF. The CDR3 DNA is TGTGCCACCAGCAGAGAACAGGGGTCCGCCTACGAGCAGTACTTC. The genes are TRBV15 and TRBJ2-7; 7 bases are a match to TRBD1. This CDR3 contains 15 residues. Germline-derived CDR1 and CDR2 are LNHNV and YYDKDF (reference sequence). Trimming cost V 0 bases and J 2 bases; bases outside gene matches: 4. Combining the CDR3 with reference TRBV15 and TRBJ2-7 gives the whole variable domain DAMVIQNPRYQVTQFGKPVTLSCSQTLNHNVMYWYQQKSSQAPKLLFHYYDKDFNNEADTPDNFQSRRPNTSFCFLDIRSPGLGDTAMYLCATSREQGSAYEQYFGPGTRLTVT.